This TCR beta chain was recorded in a study of cytomegalovirus exposure and HLA in healthy donors. Overall study results and limits: Later work associated roughly 17,000 TCR beta sequences with HLA alleles at 0.05 false discovery rate. Researchers counted roughly 150 TCR beta chains as cytomegalovirus-associated.

Primers: 60 Vbeta forward and 13 Jbeta reverse. Sequencing used immunoSEQ multiplex PCR; TCRdb keeps in-frame clones, though not all of them. The sample has approximately 82,000 clones, about 79% seen once; the top ten hold around 1.5%. About this clone: Antigen: not known. Relative to the germline gene, one junction end is altered; a read error may explain this.

Germline V lookup: CDR1 SSHAT, CDR2 FNYEAQ (reference sequence). The CDR3 extends over 16 amino acids. The V and J genes are TRBV7-7 and TRBJ2-5, with TRBD2 as a possible D gene (6 bases). The source is a man in his forties in good health and CMV-seronegative. Sequenced material: PBMCs. CDR3 amino acids: CASSLGGTPGGETQYF. DNA of the CDR3: TGTGCTAGCAGCTTAGGCGGGACCCCCGGAGGGGAGACCCAGTACTTC.